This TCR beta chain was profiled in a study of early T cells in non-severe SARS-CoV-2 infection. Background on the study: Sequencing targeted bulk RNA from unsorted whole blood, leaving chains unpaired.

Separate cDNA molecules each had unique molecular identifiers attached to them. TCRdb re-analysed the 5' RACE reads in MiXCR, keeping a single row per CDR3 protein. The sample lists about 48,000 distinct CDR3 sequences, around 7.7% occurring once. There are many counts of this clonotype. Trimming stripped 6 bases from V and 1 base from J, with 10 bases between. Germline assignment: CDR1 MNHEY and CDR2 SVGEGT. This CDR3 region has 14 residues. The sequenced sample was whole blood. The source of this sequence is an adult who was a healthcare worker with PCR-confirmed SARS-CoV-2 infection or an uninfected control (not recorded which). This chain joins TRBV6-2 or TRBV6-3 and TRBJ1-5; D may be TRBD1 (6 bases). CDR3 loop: CASRTGTSNQPQHF. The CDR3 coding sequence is TGTGCCAGCAGAACCGGGACAAGCAATCAGCCCCAGCATTTT.